Shown below are 9 T cell receptor beta chains from a single sample sequenced in a study of a mutant IDH1 vaccine in newly diagnosed glioma. Time point defined: week 47, end of study. With topical imiquimod, each dose of the vaccine consisted of 300 ug of mutant IDH1 20-mer peptide. Using immunoSEQ multiplex PCR, the repertoire was profiled, and TCRdb retains in-frame clones only, with some absent. The table includes tens of thousands of clones, 60% to 80% detected once. Their antigen targets remain unknown. The sequencing here drew on PBMCs, taken from a glioma patient whose treatment included an IDH1 peptide vaccine. Receptor source: a man aged 50 to 60 with glioma.

The chain is built from TRBV18 and TRBJ2-7; 7 nucleotides line up with TRBD1. V gave up 5 bases and J gave up 3 bases; unmatched junction bases: 4. The CDR3 has 13 amino acids. Germline CDR1 reads KGHSH; CDR2 reads LQKENI. The DNA for the CDR3 is TGTGCCAGCTCAGACAGGGCCGTCTACGAGCAGTACTTC. Translating gives CASSDRAVYEQYF.

V gene TRBV19 combines with J gene TRBJ2-3; 11 nucleotides align to TRBD2. CDR3 size: 15 residues. Looked up from germline, CDR1 is LNHDA and CDR2 is SQIVND (reference sequence). J lost 2 bases, V lost 5 bases, and 3 bases had no gene match. CDR3 protein: CASSLAGGSTDTQYF. The CDR3 nucleotides read TGTGCCAGTAGTCTAGCGGGGGGTTCCACAGATACGCAGTATTTT. The whole variable domain, remainder taken from reference TRBV19 and TRBJ2-3, is DGGITQSPKYLFRKEGQNVTLSCEQNLNHDAMYWYRQDPGQGLRLIYYSQIVNDFQKGDIAEGYSVSREKKESFPLTVTSAQKNPTAFYLCASSLAGGSTDTQYFGPGTRLTVL.

This chain connects TRBV30 to TRBJ2-7; TRBD2 aligns across 13 bases. The trim removed 0 bases at V and 9 bases at J, leaving 2 bases unmatched. Germline V gene lookup returns CDR1 GTSNPN and CDR2 SVGIG (reference sequence). The CDR3 totals 13 residues. The CDR3 is CAWSVRTSGGQYF. CDR3 in DNA: TGTGCCTGGAGTGTCAGGACTAGCGGGGGGCAGTACTTC.

There are a few counts of this clone. The rearrangement links TRBV7-2 to TRBJ2-7; D not resolved. The CDR3 has 13 residues. Trimming cost V 5 bases and J 2 bases, with 10 bases left between them. From germline, CDR1 is SGHTA and CDR2 FQGNSA. CDR3 residues: CASSPSGPYEQYF. CDR3 nucleotides: TGTGCCAGCAGCCCCTCCGGGCCCTACGAGCAGTACTTC.

This chain links TRBV7-6 with TRBJ1-2; possibly TRBD1 for D (5 bases). CDR3 length: 13 amino acids. Trimming shortened V by 1 base and J by 8 bases, and 11 bases separated the two germline ends. Germline V CDR1 and CDR2: SGHVS, FNYEAQ. The CDR3 here is CASSLGTGTGYTF. CDR3 DNA sequence: TGTGCCAGCAGCTTAGGAACAGGTACCGGCTACACCTTC.

This sequence joins TRBV10-3 and TRBJ1-1, with D possibly matching TRBD1 (6 bases). Germline V gene data show CDR1 as ENHRY and CDR2 as SYGVKD. The germline V and J ends were trimmed by 1 base and 6 bases, with 15 bases remaining between them. The CDR3 totals 15 residues. The CDR3 DNA is TGTGCCATCAGTGAGTATCGGGACAAGGGGGCTGAAGCTTTCTTT. Translation gives CAISEYRDKGAEAFF.

The chain joins TRBV2 to TRBJ1-1; D is possibly TRBD1 (5 bases). The CDR3 extends over 14 amino acids. The germline V and J ends were trimmed by 6 bases and 3 bases, with 14 bases remaining between them. CDR1 and CDR2 from the germline V gene are SNHLY and FYNNEI. CDR3 protein: CASRVGRADTEAFF. The CDR3 DNA is TGTGCCAGCAGGGTGGGCAGGGCTGACACTGAAGCTTTCTTT.

The J gene is TRBJ1-6, the V gene TRBV6-5; D is uncertain. Germline CDR1 is MNHEY and CDR2 is SVGAGI. This CDR3 comprises 15 residues. V was trimmed by 2 bases and J by 0 bases, leaving 5 bases between them. The CDR3 protein is CASSYGSSYNSPLHF. CDR3 coding DNA: TGTGCCAGCAGTTACGGAAGCTCCTATAATTCACCCCTCCACTTT.

The V gene is TRBV18, the J gene TRBJ2-6, with a tentative D call TRBD1 (5 bases). This CDR3 is 15 amino acids long. V lost 6 bases and J 2 bases, leaving 11 bases between the germline ends. From germline, CDR1 is KGHSH and CDR2 LQKENI. The CDR3 DNA sequence: TGTGCCAGCTCCTTGACAGAAGCTGGGGCCAACGTCCTGACTTTC. Translating gives CASSLTEAGANVLTF.